This entry describes one T cell receptor (beta chain). As yet, its antigen is unknown. This entry belongs to a study of T cells in Graves' hyperthyroidism and ophthalmopathy. As for the study in general: Peripheral blood draws took place at initial diagnosis, ahead of any treatment.

The germline V and J ends were trimmed by 2 bases and 6 bases, with 18 bases remaining between them. This CDR3 contains 16 residues. The germline CDR1 and CDR2 sequences are SEHNR and FQNEAQ (reference sequence). The study, taken as a whole, reports: Ophthalmopathy onset followed model prediction by a median roughly six months. In blood, most of the thyroid clonotypes expanded above 0.001 were also present.

It was RNA transcripts that yielded the amplified TCR beta CDR3 regions. A set of HTBI primers served as the primers for a first-round RT-PCR of the TCR CDR3. TCRdb processed the multiplex PCR reads anew with MiXCR; each CDR3 protein has one entry. The sample has approximately 600,000 distinct CDR3 sequences, around 15% seen once. This receptor was obtained from a woman in her twenties or thirties with Graves' hyperthyroidism. The sequenced sample consisted of blood. The rearrangement uses TRBV7-9 and TRBJ2-3; a weak D match, TRBD1 (5 bases). The CDR3 reads CASSLNSQGKADTQYF. For the CDR3, the DNA is TGTGCCAGCAGCTTAAATAGCCAGGGAAAAGCGGATACGCAGTATTTT.